The 22 T cell receptor beta chains in this list originate from one sample, sequenced in a study of CD8+ T cells in alopecia areata. RNA extraction was followed by reverse transcription into cDNA, which acted as the sequencing template. Only in-frame clones appear in the TCRdb table, and some are missing; sequencing was by immunoSEQ multiplex PCR. This repertoire shows some 190,000 clones, approximately 49% found once; its top ten account for roughly a tenth. Treatment noted: oral pan-JAK inhibitor, 5-10 mg twice daily. This specimen consisted of CD8+ T cells sorted from blood, obtained between weeks 51 and 54, from a patient treated with tofacitinib. The receptor source for this set is a human donor with alopecia areata.

The chain uses TRBV4-1 and TRBJ1-5; D unclear. The V gene's germline CDR1 is MGHRA and CDR2 YSYEKL. The V and J ends lost 1 base and 1 base respectively, with 14 bases between them. CDR3 length: 17 amino acids. The CDR3 is CASSQVVLEDSNQPQHF. The CDR3 DNA is TGCGCCAGCAGCCAAGTAGTGTTGGAGGACAGCAATCAGCCCCAGCATTTT.

CDR3 loop: CASSEGQAYYNEQFF. The CDR3 DNA reads as TGTGCCAGCAGCGAGGGACAGGCTTACTACAATGAGCAGTTCTTC. The gene calls are TRBV7-9 and TRBJ2-1; 8 nucleotides match TRBD1. In germline, CDR1 is SEHNR, CDR2 FQNEAQ (reference sequence). The CDR3 sequence is 15 residues long. Trimming at V came to 5 bases and at J to 3 bases, leaving 6 bases not matched to a gene. The full variable domain, with the rest looked up from reference TRBV7-9 and TRBJ2-1, is DTGVSQNPRHKITKRGQNVTFRCDPISEHNRLYWYRQTLGQGPEFLTYFQNEAQLEKSRLLSDRFSAERPKGSFSTLEIQRTEQGDSAMYLCASSEGQAYYNEQFFGPGTRLTVL.

The chain couples TRBV4-1 to TRBJ1-1; 7 bases are a match to TRBD1. CDR3 length: 16 amino acids. CDR1 is MGHRA, CDR2 YSYEKL, per germline. Trimming took 2 bases from V and 3 from J; bases not matched to a gene: 9. The CDR3 is CASSQLNRGWDTEAFF. As DNA, the CDR3 is TGCGCCAGCAGCCAACTGAACAGGGGCTGGGACACTGAAGCTTTCTTT.

The chain uses TRBV5-6 and TRBJ2-7; TRBD2 is a possible D gene (6 bases). Germline assignment: CDR1 SGHDT and CDR2 YYEEEE. V was clipped by 5 bases and J by 6 bases, with 18 bases between them. This CDR3 is 14 amino acids long. The CDR3 sequence is CASSSSGTGFEQYF. CDR3 DNA: TGTGCCAGCAGTTCCTCTGGGACTGGGTTCGAGCAGTACTTC.

The gene calls are TRBV7-3 and TRBJ2-3; TRBD2 is a possible D gene (5 bases). V dropped 3 bases and J dropped 1 base, with 8 bases sitting between them. The CDR3 has 14 residues. Germline values: CDR1 SGHTA, CDR2 FQGTGA. The CDR3 is CASSFAGRTDTQYF. The CDR3 DNA reads TGTGCCAGCAGCTTCGCGGGTCGCACAGATACGCAGTATTTT.

The gene calls are TRBV4-1 and TRBJ2-7, with D perhaps TRBD2 (6 bases). The germline V and J ends were trimmed by 1 base and 2 bases, with 9 bases remaining between them. Germline V gives CDR1 MGHRA, CDR2 YSYEKL. The CDR3 length is 14 residues. CDR3 DNA: TGCGCCAGCAGCCAAGTGGAGGGACCCTACGAGCAGTACTTC. This gives the protein CASSQVEGPYEQYF.

This clone was observed a few times. Other DNA sequences of this sample code for an identical CDR3. This chain links TRBV30 with TRBJ1-1, with a weak D call TRBD1 (5 bases). Per germline, CDR1 GTSNPN and CDR2 SVGIG (reference sequence). The germline V and J ends were trimmed by 0 bases and 5 bases, with 10 bases remaining between them. The CDR3 contains 13 residues. The CDR3 nucleotides are TGTGCCTGGAGTGTGCAGGGTGCAACTGAAGCTTTCTTT. This translates into CAWSVQGATEAFF.

This chain joins TRBV30 and TRBJ1-2; tentatively, D is TRBD1 (5 bases). Per germline, CDR1 GTSNPN and CDR2 SVGIG (reference sequence). This CDR3 spans 13 amino acids. The V gene lost 0 bases and the J gene lost 2 bases, with 7 bases spanning the gap. In DNA form, the CDR3 reads TGTGCCTGGAGTGTGTCAGGGAACTATGGCTACACCTTC. Translating it yields CAWSVSGNYGYTF.

This clone was recorded a few times. This chain uses TRBV20-1 with TRBJ1-1, with no clear D. The CDR3 loop spans 11 amino acids. Germline CDR1 DFQATT, CDR2 SNEGSKA (reference sequence). The V end was cut by 7 bases, the J end by 1 base, with 7 bases between. The CDR3 protein is CSDTANTEAFF. DNA of the CDR3: TGCAGTGATACGGCGAACACTGAAGCTTTCTTT.

The CDR3 DNA follows: TGCAGCGTTGTGCGACCGAACGGCTACGAGCAGTACTTC. It is translated as CSVVRPNGYEQYF. V and J are TRBV29-1 and TRBJ2-7; D is uncertain. V lost 4 bases to trimming and J lost 3 bases, with 13 bases between them. Per the germline V gene, CDR1 is SQVTM and CDR2 is ANQGSEA. This CDR3 region has 13 residues.

This clone came up a few times. The CDR3: CATSTGLVGYEQFF. The CDR3, as DNA: TGTGCCACCAGCACTGGACTAGTCGGGTATGAGCAGTTCTTC. The chain recombines TRBV15 with TRBJ2-1, with 7 bases that match TRBD2. V lost 4 bases, J lost 8 bases, and 8 bases stayed unmatched. Germline CDR1 and CDR2: LNHNV and YYDKDF (reference sequence). The CDR3 is 14 amino acids.

This rearrangement joins TRBV5-1 to TRBJ1-5; perhaps TRBD1 as D (5 bases). The CDR3 covers 19 residues. Germline V gene sequence: CDR1 SGHRS, CDR2 YFSETQ. Trimming removed 8 bases from V and 0 bases from J, with 27 bases in between. The CDR3 is CARCPPVKGFLFSNQPQHF. CDR3 DNA sequence: TGCGCCAGGTGTCCCCCGGTCAAGGGGTTCCTTTTTAGCAATCAGCCCCAGCATTTT.

The chain joins TRBV13 to TRBJ2-1; tentatively, D is TRBD2 (5 bases). The CDR3 runs 13 residues. Trimming shortened V by 2 bases and J by 10 bases, and 12 bases separated the two germline ends. Germline lookup yields CDR1 PRHDT and CDR2 FYEKMQ (reference sequence). CDR3 in DNA: TGTGCCAGCAGCTTAAGGGCTAGCCGAGAGCAGTTCTTC. It is translated as CASSLRASREQFF.

This clone came up a few times. This chain uses TRBV27 with TRBJ1-4; D possibly corresponds to TRBD1 (5 bases). V was cut by 4 bases and J by 4 bases, with 16 bases left in between. CDR1 is MNHEY, CDR2 SMNVEV, per germline (reference sequence). The CDR3 is made up of 16 amino acids. The CDR3: CASSSFAGALNEKLFF. The CDR3 bases are TGTGCCAGCAGTTCCTTTGCCGGGGCCCTTAATGAAAAACTGTTTTTT. The whole variable domain, remainder taken from reference TRBV27 and TRBJ1-4, is EAQVTQNPRYLITVTGKKLTVTCSQNMNHEYMSWYRQDPGLGLRQIYYSMNVEVTDKGDVPEGYKVSRKEKRNFPLILESPSPNQTSLYFCASSSFAGALNEKLFFGSGTQLSVL.

This clone was seen more than once but under ten times. The chain employs TRBV10-3 and TRBJ2-3; 9 positions agree with TRBD2. J gave up 0 bases and V 3 bases, and 1 base lay outside the gene matches. The CDR3 is made up of 15 amino acids. In germline, CDR1 is ENHRY, CDR2 SYGVKD. The CDR3 loop is CAISDSGGSTDTQYF. CDR3 bases: TGTGCCATCAGTGACAGCGGGGGGAGCACAGATACGCAGTATTTT.

The chain carries TRBV30 and TRBJ1-2, with D uncertain. CDR1 is GTSNPN, CDR2 SVGIG, per germline (reference sequence). V was clipped by 3 bases and J by 5 bases, with 13 bases between them. This CDR3 is 13 amino acids long. DNA for the CDR3: TGTGCCTGGAGGGGTGTCCAGTTTTATGGCTACACCTTC. Its protein is CAWRGVQFYGYTF.

The chain has TRBV27 and TRBJ1-2, with a possible D match to TRBD1 (6 bases). Trimming took off 7 bases at V and 3 bases at J, with 15 bases between the two ends. Looked up from germline, CDR1 is MNHEY and CDR2 is SMNVEV (reference sequence). This CDR3 has 14 amino acids. The CDR3 region has the DNA TGTGCCAGCAAACCGGACAGCTCTTACTATGGCTACACCTTC. Residues: CASKPDSSYYGYTF.

Comment on this clone: Within the sample, other DNA sequences also encode this same CDR3. The CDR3 loop is CASSGQSYEQYF. In DNA form, the CDR3 reads TGTGCCAGCTCGGGACAGTCCTACGAGCAGTACTTC. V usage is TRBV2 and J usage is TRBJ2-7; 7 bases align to TRBD1. Germline loops: CDR1 SNHLY, CDR2 FYNNEI. The CDR3 covers 12 residues. The J segment lost 1 base and the V segment lost 8 bases, leaving 2 bases of the junction unmatched.

This clone appeared a few times. The V call is TRBV5-6, the J call TRBJ2-7, with D possibly matching TRBD1 (5 bases). The CDR3 runs to 14 residues. V gave up 5 bases and J gave up 2 bases, with 14 bases separating them. Germline V gene data show CDR1 as SGHDT and CDR2 as YYEEEE. CDR3 sequence (DNA): TGTGCCAGCAGTCTCCAGGGAATCGCCTACGAGCAGTACTTC. Translation gives CASSLQGIAYEQYF.

This clone showed up many times. This chain links TRBV30 with TRBJ2-7; D is unresolved. The V end lost 4 bases, the J end lost 0 bases, and 4 bases lay between the germline ends. The CDR3 contains 11 residues. The V gene's germline CDR1 is GTSNPN and CDR2 SVGIG (reference sequence). The CDR3 coding sequence is TGTGCCTGGACAGGCTCCTACGAGCAGTACTTC. It specifies CAWTGSYEQYF.

V gene TRBV6-5 combines with J gene TRBJ2-7, with 9 bases matching TRBD1. The CDR3 spans 15 residues. Germline V gene lookup returns CDR1 MNHEY and CDR2 SVGAGI. The J segment lost 5 bases and the V segment lost 8 bases, leaving 13 bases of the junction unmatched. CDR3 sequence reads: CASSLPGTGRNEQYF. The CDR3 bases are TGTGCCAGCTCTCTTCCAGGGACAGGGAGGAACGAGCAGTACTTC.

This clone turned up a few times. The chain links TRBV6-5 to TRBJ1-6; the D gene is possibly TRBD1 (5 bases). From germline, CDR1 is MNHEY and CDR2 SVGAGI. The length of the CDR3 is 14 residues. Trimming left V 7 bases short and J 9 bases short, with 16 bases between. The CDR3 reads CASTPQGVGSPLHF. The CDR3 DNA sequence: TGTGCCAGCACCCCCCAGGGTGTAGGTTCACCCCTCCACTTT.